These T cell receptor beta chains were read from a single sample in a study of T-cell memory formation after mild COVID-19. TCRdb redid the calling of the 5' RACE reads with MiXCR, one entry per CDR3 protein. The sample includes roughly 580,000 distinct CDR3 sequences, approximately 18% of them seen just once. Input material: PBMCs or a T cell subset sorted from them (not recorded which). These receptors were collected from an adult woman who had mild COVID-19 (a few samples of this study predate the infection). Cell type and time point are not known. Each CDR3 is given with its conserved first and last residue. The D gene is left open where the match is weak. Part of the rows lack a size; the others show once, few, many or a class for expanded clones.

TRBJ2-5 . many TRBV12-3/TRBV12-4 CASSLSSQETQYF TGTGCCAGCAGCTTGAGCTCACAAGAGACCCAGTACTTC
TRBJ2-3 . few TRBV7-8 CASRQVVTQYF TGTGCCAGCAGACAGGTAGTTACGCAGTATTTT
TRBJ1-1 . few TRBV10-2 CASREGPGEAFF TGCGCCAGCAGGGAGGGACCGGGGGAAGCTTTCTTT
TRBJ2-7 . . TRBV12-3/TRBV12-4 CASSDSTVSYEQYF TGTGCCAGCAGTGACTCGACAGTCTCCTACGAGCAGTACTTC
TRBJ2-1 TRBD2 few TRBV7-9 CASSLASGGDEQFF TGTGCCAGCAGCTTAGCTTCGGGAGGGGATGAGCAGTTCTTC
TRBJ1-2 . . TRBV29-1 CSVEDTGNYGYTF TGCAGCGTTGAAGATACCGGGAACTATGGCTACACCTTC
TRBJ2-5 . . TRBV19 CASKERPLQETQYF TGTGCCAGTAAAGAAAGGCCGCTCCAAGAGACCCAGTACTTC
TRBJ2-6 . . TRBV19 CASSARQVRSGANVLTF TGTGCCAGTAGTGCCCGACAGGTCCGATCTGGGGCCAACGTCCTGACTTTC
TRBJ2-1 . few TRBV19 CASRPQGRGYNEQFF TGTGCCAGTAGACCCCAGGGTCGGGGCTACAATGAGCAGTTCTTC
TRBJ2-3 . few TRBV7-9 CASRSLATTSTDTQYF TGTGCCAGCAGATCTTTAGCGACTACTAGCACAGATACGCAGTATTTT
TRBJ1-1 . . TRBV5-1 CASKLTGDQRMNTEAFF TGCGCCAGCAAGCTTACGGGGGATCAGCGAATGAACACTGAAGCTTTCTTT
TRBJ2-5 TRBD2 . TRBV7-9 CASSIGTSGVPQETQYF TGTGCCAGCAGCATAGGGACTAGCGGAGTCCCTCAAGAGACCCAGTACTTC
TRBJ2-5 TRBD2 . TRBV14 CASSQGGLAGFQETQYF TGTGCCAGCAGCCAAGGAGGGCTAGCGGGATTTCAAGAGACCCAGTACTTC
TRBJ2-2 . . TRBV27 CATSTETPSTGELFF TGTGCCACCAGCACCGAGACACCGAGCACCGGGGAGCTGTTTTTT
TRBJ2-1 TRBD1 few TRBV5-1 CASSWGQRLYNEQFF TGCGCCAGCAGCTGGGGACAGCGTCTCTACAATGAGCAGTTCTTC
TRBJ2-3 . few TRBV30 CAWNTLSGLNTGDTQYF TGTGCCTGGAACACCTTGAGCGGACTCAACACGGGAGATACGCAGTATTTT
TRBJ1-5 . few TRBV7-9 CASSLDSWESNQPQHF TGTGCCAGCAGCTTAGATTCATGGGAAAGCAATCAGCCCCAGCATTTT
TRBJ1-1 . . TRBV5-1 CASSFGWGTEAFF TGCGCCAGCAGCTTCGGCTGGGGGACTGAAGCTTTCTTT
TRBJ1-1 . many TRBV7-9 CASSLEGGTEAFF TGTGCCAGCAGCTTGGAAGGGGGCACTGAAGCTTTCTTT
TRBJ2-1 TRBD1 . TRBV7-3 CASSEGQGYNEQFF TGTGCCAGCAGCGAGGGACAGGGGTACAATGAGCAGTTCTTC
TRBJ2-7 TRBD1 . TRBV6-5 CASSQDRGAVNEQYF TGTGCCAGCAGCCAGGACAGGGGGGCGGTCAACGAGCAGTACTTC
TRBJ2-1 . . TRBV14 CASSQGTSSYNEQFF TGTGCCAGCAGCCAGGGCACAAGCTCCTACAATGAGCAGTTCTTC
TRBJ2-3 TRBD1 few TRBV30 CAWTGHRDRGRSDTQYF TGTGCCTGGACCGGACACCGGGACAGGGGGCGCTCAGATACGCAGTATTTT
TRBJ2-7 TRBD1 . TRBV29-1 CSAKTGIGYEQYF TGCAGCGCCAAGACAGGGATCGGATACGAGCAGTACTTC
TRBJ1-2 . . TRBV4-1 CASSQAPQGNYGYTF TGCGCCAGCAGCCAAGCCCCTCAGGGCAACTATGGCTACACCTTC
TRBJ1-1 TRBD1 few TRBV7-9 CASRDRPGTGDTEAFF TGTGCCAGCAGGGATCGACCCGGGACAGGGGACACTGAAGCTTTCTTT
TRBJ2-1 . few TRBV29-1 CSVDRPGNEQFF TGCAGCGTTGATAGGCCCGGCAATGAGCAGTTCTTC
TRBJ2-2 TRBD2 . TRBV5-1 CASSVTSGAGTGELFF TGCGCCAGCAGCGTTACTAGCGGGGCTGGGACCGGGGAGCTGTTTTTT
TRBJ2-1 TRBD2 . TRBV7-2 CASSTWTRSMEEQFF TGTGCCAGCAGCACCTGGACTAGGAGTATGGAGGAGCAGTTCTTC
TRBJ2-7 . once TRBV6-2/TRBV6-3 CASSHPLKRYEQYF TGTGCCAGCAGTCACCCTCTGAAGAGGTACGAGCAGTACTTC
TRBJ2-5 . . TRBV11-3 CASSLDRARDRTKKYQETQYF TGTGCCAGCAGCTTAGATCGAGCTCGCGACAGGACAAAGAAGTACCAAGAGACCCAGTACTTC
TRBJ2-1 . few TRBV18 CASSPLAPAGYNEQFF TGTGCCAGCTCACCACTAGCCCCCGCGGGCTACAATGAGCAGTTCTTC
TRBJ1-2 TRBD1 . TRBV19 CASSIRGDRANYGYTF TGTGCCAGTAGTATACGTGGGGACAGAGCTAACTATGGCTACACCTTC
TRBJ2-7 . . TRBV30 CAWRSPSGGLREQYF TGTGCCTGGCGAAGCCCAAGTGGGGGATTGAGGGAGCAGTACTTC
TRBJ1-5 . . TRBV4-1 CASSSTGGGQPQHF TGCGCCAGCAGCTCTACCGGAGGGGGTCAGCCCCAGCATTTT
TRBJ2-3 . few TRBV20-1 CSAKLGRATDTQYF TGCAGTGCTAAGCTAGGCCGCGCCACAGATACGCAGTATTTT
TRBJ2-1 TRBD1 . TRBV29-1 CSVLPGTGYTGEQFF TGCAGCGTCCTCCCGGGGACAGGGTATACGGGCGAGCAGTTCTTC
TRBJ1-1 . few TRBV12-3/TRBV12-4 CASSQTTAEAFF TGTGCCAGCAGTCAAACGACAGCTGAAGCTTTCTTT
TRBJ2-1 . few TRBV24-1 CATSDNRVSPNEQFF TGTGCCACCAGTGATAACAGGGTAAGCCCCAATGAGCAGTTCTTC
TRBJ2-1 . . TRBV5-4 CASTSRGNEQFF TGTGCCAGCACCTCACGGGGGAATGAGCAGTTCTTC
TRBJ2-7 . many TRBV5-1 CASSGGRTLYEQYF TGCGCCAGCAGCGGAGGACGGACCCTATACGAGCAGTACTTC
TRBJ2-3 . . TRBV6-5 CASTDSQGSDTQYF TGTGCCAGCACGGACTCCCAGGGATCCGATACGCAGTATTTT
TRBJ1-4 . . TRBV29-1 CSVGGPKNEKLFF TGCAGCGTTGGGGGGCCCAAAAATGAAAAACTGTTTTTT
TRBJ2-7 TRBD1 few TRBV27 CASSPRDSPSYEQYF TGTGCCAGCAGTCCAAGGGACAGTCCGTCCTACGAGCAGTACTTC
TRBJ1-1 . many TRBV18 CASSPRAGMNTEAFF TGTGCCAGCTCACCACGGGCAGGGATGAACACTGAAGCTTTCTTT
TRBJ1-1 . few TRBV12-3/TRBV12-4 CASSLTGKGTEAFF TGTGCCAGCAGTTTAACGGGTAAGGGGACTGAAGCTTTCTTT
TRBJ2-7 . few TRBV30 CAWSVLGLNEQYF TGTGCCTGGAGTGTACTAGGACTCAACGAGCAGTACTTC
TRBJ2-3 . once TRBV24-1 CATSDFRSTDTKYF TGTGCCACCAGTGATTTCCGGTCCACAGATACGAAGTATTTT
TRBJ2-7 . . TRBV27 CASSFGDPAYEQYF TGTGCCAGCAGTTTCGGGGACCCAGCCTACGAGCAGTACTTC
TRBJ2-7 . . TRBV24-1 CATRGESYEQYF TGTGCCACCAGGGGGGAGTCCTACGAGCAGTACTTC
TRBJ2-3 . . TRBV9 CASSVAPVRLHTQYF TGTGCCAGCAGCGTAGCCCCCGTCCGTCTCCATACGCAGTATTTT
TRBJ2-3 TRBD1 few TRBV20-1 CSARGRGNTDTQYF TGCAGTGCTAGGGGCAGGGGGAACACAGATACGCAGTATTTT
TRBJ2-1 TRBD1 few TRBV5-6 CASSWLGQGTYNEQFF TGTGCCAGCAGCTGGCTGGGACAGGGCACCTACAATGAGCAGTTCTTC
TRBJ2-5 . . TRBV30 CAWSVSRTTPPIKETQYF TGTGCCTGGAGTGTCAGTAGGACCACTCCACCGATTAAAGAGACCCAGTACTTC
TRBJ2-5 . . TRBV15 CATSRGTEETQYF TGTGCCACCAGCAGAGGGACGGAAGAGACCCAGTACTTC
TRBJ2-5 TRBD2 few TRBV11-3 CASSIGLGRETQYF TGTGCCAGCAGCATCGGACTAGGTAGAGAGACCCAGTACTTC
TRBJ1-4 . many TRBV6-1 CAINWTPGGEKLFF TGTGCCATAAACTGGACTCCCGGAGGAGAAAAACTGTTTTTT
TRBJ2-3 . few TRBV7-2 CASSPKLTRPSTDTQYF TGTGCCAGCAGCCCCAAATTGACACGCCCTAGCACAGATACGCAGTATTTT
TRBJ2-1 . . TRBV19 CASSIASATYNEQFF TGTGCCAGTAGTATCGCCTCCGCTACCTACAATGAGCAGTTCTTC
TRBJ2-5 . few TRBV2 CASKWGADLETQYF TGTGCCAGCAAGTGGGGGGCAGATTTAGAGACCCAGTACTTC